The 13 T cell receptor beta chains presented below share a single source sample, sequenced in a study of T cell changes during pregnancy in multiple sclerosis. The protocol was immunoSEQ multiplex PCR, while the TCRdb copy is restricted to in-frame clones and leaves out a portion. There are 90,000 to 120,000 clones in the sample; 94% occur only once, and 0.7% to 0.9% lies in the top ten. The specimen comprised peripheral blood, sampled before pregnancy. Receptor source: a female donor with multiple sclerosis, enrolled in a pregnancy study.

This chain links TRBV11-3 with TRBJ2-1; 7 positions match TRBD1. Per germline, CDR1 SGHNT and CDR2 YENEEA. The J segment lost 0 bases and the V segment lost 3 bases, leaving 2 bases of the junction unmatched. This CDR3 is built from 15 residues. The CDR3 here is CASSFGDSSYNEQFF. The CDR3, as DNA: TGTGCCAGCAGCTTCGGGGACAGCTCCTACAATGAGCAGTTCTTC.

This clone was found once. This chain connects TRBV19 to TRBJ2-7; 8 bases agree with TRBD1. V shed 3 bases, J shed 1 base, and the junction held 5 bases outside the gene matches. Germline V gene lookup returns CDR1 LNHDA and CDR2 SQIVND (reference sequence). The CDR3 is 15 amino acids. The CDR3 sequence is CASSIGTGPSYEQYF. The CDR3 nucleotides read TGTGCCAGTAGTATCGGGACAGGACCATCCTACGAGCAGTACTTC.

J is TRBJ2-1 and V is TRBV5-1, with 9 positions matching TRBD1. CDR1 and CDR2 (germline): SGHRS, YFSETQ. Trimming at V came to 2 bases and at J to 9 bases, leaving 3 bases not matched to a gene. There are 13 residues in the CDR3. The CDR3, as DNA: TGCGCCAGCAGCTTTGAGACAGGGGGTGAGCAGTTCTTC. This gives the protein CASSFETGGEQFF. The full variable domain, rest sourced from reference TRBV5-1 and TRBJ2-1, is KAGVTQTPRYLIKTRGQQVTLSCSPISGHRSVSWYQQTPGQGLQFLFEYFSETQRNKGNFPGRFSGRQFSNSRSEMNVSTLELGDSALYLCASSFETGGEQFFGPGTRLTVL.

The V and J genes are TRBV29-1 and TRBJ2-7; TRBD2 aligns across 16 bases. Germline V gene sequence: CDR1 SQVTM, CDR2 ANQGSEA. With V trimmed by 6 bases and J by 6 bases, 8 bases remained unmatched. This CDR3 is built from 15 residues. CDR3 amino acids: CSVAGGTSGRGEQYF. In DNA form, the CDR3 reads TGCAGCGTCGCAGGGGGGACTAGCGGGAGGGGCGAGCAGTACTTC.

The chain links TRBV7-2 to TRBJ1-2, with D unresolved. Germline CDR1 SGHTA, CDR2 FQGNSA. Deletions cut 5 bases from V and 3 bases from J, with 10 bases between. The CDR3 is 13 amino acids. The CDR3 bases are TGTGCCAGCAGCCACGCCCGAGACTATGGCTACACCTTC. Amino acids: CASSHARDYGYTF.

This sequence joins TRBV5-1 and TRBJ2-3; 7 nucleotides line up with TRBD1. V dropped 8 bases and J dropped 2; count of bases not matched to a gene: 8. This CDR3 comprises 14 residues. The V gene's germline CDR1 is SGHRS and CDR2 YFSETQ. CDR3 loop: CARGTEPFTDTQYF. The DNA for the CDR3 is TGCGCCAGGGGGACAGAGCCTTTCACAGATACGCAGTATTTT.

This chain's CDR3 is CASSFGTANEKLFF. The CDR3 bases are TGCGCCAGCAGCTTTGGGACAGCGAATGAAAAACTGTTTTTT. This sequence joins TRBV5-1 and TRBJ1-4, with TRBD1 matching over 7 bases. Germline CDR1 and CDR2: SGHRS and YFSETQ. The V and J ends lost 2 bases and 5 bases, in that order; junction bases with no gene match: 3. CDR3 length: 14 amino acids.

A single count supports this clone. This chain links TRBV4-1 with TRBJ2-1, with TRBD2 matching 11 bases. The V gene's germline CDR1 is MGHRA and CDR2 YSYEKL. V dropped 3 bases and J dropped 8; count of bases not matched to a gene: 9. CDR3 size: 16 residues. The CDR3 nucleotides are TGCGCCAGCAGCCACGGCCGACTAGCGGGGTGGGATGAGCAGTTCTTC. Amino acid sequence: CASSHGRLAGWDEQFF.

The genes are TRBV7-9 and TRBJ1-4, with no clear D. The CDR3 is made up of 16 amino acids. Trimming stripped 4 bases from V and 1 base from J, with 13 bases between. CDR1 and CDR2 from the germline V gene are SEHNR and FQNEAQ (reference sequence). The CDR3 coding sequence is TGTGCCAGCAGCTCGACAAGAGCCCTAACTAATGAAAAACTGTTTTTT. Protein sequence: CASSSTRALTNEKLFF. The whole variable domain, filled in from reference TRBV7-9 and TRBJ1-4, reads DTGVSQNPRHKITKRGQNVTFRCDPISEHNRLYWYRQTLGQGPEFLTYFQNEAQLEKSRLLSDRFSAERPKGSFSTLEIQRTEQGDSAMYLCASSSTRALTNEKLFFGSGTQLSVL.

The chain joins TRBV28 to TRBJ2-1; no clear D. Germline values: CDR1 MDHEN, CDR2 SYDVKM. The CDR3 loop spans 13 amino acids. Trimming removed 1 base at V and 4 bases at J, with 5 bases between. CDR3 region: CASSLFLYNEQFF. The CDR3 nucleotides are TGTGCCAGCAGTTTATTCTTGTACAATGAGCAGTTCTTC. Complete variable domain (other parts from reference TRBV28 and TRBJ2-1): DVKVTQSSRYLVKRTGEKVFLECVQDMDHENMFWYRQDPGLGLRLIYFSYDVKMKEKGDIPEGYSVSREKKERFSLILESASTNQTSMYLCASSLFLYNEQFFGPGTRLTVL.

The chain employs TRBV2 and TRBJ1-3; D call uncertain. V was clipped by 2 bases and J by 0 bases, with 11 bases between them. The CDR3 contains 16 residues. The germline CDR1 and CDR2 sequences are SNHLY and FYNNEI. The CDR3 nucleotides read TGTGCCAGCAGTGAATTTATCGTGAGCTCTGGAAACACCATATATTTT. This gives the protein CASSEFIVSSGNTIYF.

The chain has TRBV9 and TRBJ1-1; the match to TRBD1 covers 9 bases. The CDR3 has 15 residues. Germline loops: CDR1 SGDLS, CDR2 YYNGEE. Losses at the gene ends were 3 bases for V and 4 bases for J; bases not matched to a gene: 7. The DNA for the CDR3 is TGTGCCAGCAGCGGACCAAACAGGGGGCCCACTGAAGCTTTCTTT. Translation gives CASSGPNRGPTEAFF.

This chain joins TRBV11-2 and TRBJ2-7; D remains unclear. This CDR3 region has 12 residues. V was pared by 1 base and J by 8 bases, with 9 bases between. CDR1 and CDR2 (germline): SGHAT, FQNNGV. CDR3 in DNA: TGTGCCAGCAGCTTAGTTCAAAAGCAGCAGTACTTC. This encodes CASSLVQKQQYF.